The next 25 T cell receptor beta chains were all read from a single sample in a study of T-cell memory formation after mild COVID-19. MiXCR, applied by TCRdb to the 5' RACE reads, yields one record per CDR3 protein. The sample comprises 400,000 to 550,000 distinct CDR3 sequences, around 25% of which are singletons, and 12% rests with the top ten. Sequenced input: PBMCs or a T cell subset sorted from them (not recorded which). These receptors all stem from an adult woman who had mild COVID-19 (a few samples of this study predate the infection). Cell type and time point are not known.

This clonotype was detected only a few times. CDR3 DNA: TGTGCCAGCGGACAGTTCAGGAATTCACCCCTCCACTTT. This translates into CASGQFRNSPLHF. The genes are TRBV27 and TRBJ1-6, with TRBD1 as a possible D gene (6 bases). The ends were cut back, 8 bases at V and 7 bases at J, with 12 bases in the middle. Per the germline V gene, CDR1 is MNHEY and CDR2 is SMNVEV (reference sequence). The CDR3 is 13 residues long.

This clonotype came up a few times. The genes are TRBV19 and TRBJ1-2, with D perhaps matching TRBD1 (6 bases). The CDR3 totals 13 residues. Germline loops: CDR1 LNHDA, CDR2 SQIVND (reference sequence). V was cut by 7 bases and J by 6 bases, with 15 bases left in between. The CDR3 loop reads CASKGRGIHGYTF. As DNA, the CDR3 is TGTGCCAGTAAGGGCAGGGGAATTCATGGCTACACCTTC.

The rearrangement joins TRBV7-8 to TRBJ2-2, with 7 bases that match TRBD2. The junction had 12 bases not matched to a gene; V was cut back by 5 bases and J by 3 bases. CDR3 length: 17 residues. The V gene's germline CDR1 is SGHVS and CDR2 FQNEAQ. The CDR3 loop is CASSETAGVRDTGELFF. CDR3 coding DNA: TGTGCCAGCAGCGAGACGGCGGGAGTGAGGGACACCGGGGAGCTGTTTTTT.

This clonotype occurred a few times. V gene TRBV27 combines with J gene TRBJ1-4; TRBD1 matches at 9 bases. Losses at the gene ends were 6 bases for V and 5 bases for J; bases not matched to a gene: 22. Germline V gene sequence: CDR1 MNHEY, CDR2 SMNVEV (reference sequence). This CDR3 region has 20 residues. CDR3 nucleotide sequence: TGTGCCAGCAGACACCTGCGGAGAGGTGGGACAGGGTATGAGAATGAAAAACTGTTTTTT. Amino acids: CASRHLRRGGTGYENEKLFF. Full variable domain (outside the CDR3, taken from reference TRBV27 and TRBJ1-4): EAQVTQNPRYLITVTGKKLTVTCSQNMNHEYMSWYRQDPGLGLRQIYYSMNVEVTDKGDVPEGYKVSRKEKRNFPLILESPSPNQTSLYFCASRHLRRGGTGYENEKLFFGSGTQLSVL.

The chain links TRBV14 to TRBJ2-2, with no clear D. This CDR3 has 12 amino acids. The V end lost 8 bases, the J end lost 1 base, and 5 bases lay between the germline ends. Germline CDR1 reads SGHDN; CDR2 reads FVKESK. Here the CDR3 reads CASRMNTGELFF. The CDR3 DNA is TGTGCCAGCCGTATGAACACCGGGGAGCTGTTTTTT.

This rearrangement joins TRBV20-1 to TRBJ1-2; 8 positions agree with TRBD1. In germline, CDR1 is DFQATT, CDR2 SNEGSKA (reference sequence). The CDR3 sequence is 17 residues long. V trimming: 1 base; J trimming: 4 bases; junction bases outside the gene matches: 14. Here the CDR3 DNA reads TGCAGTGCTAGAGGGATACGCGCGGACAGGGACCTCTATGGCTACACCTTC. Its translation: CSARGIRADRDLYGYTF.

This chain links TRBV6-1 with TRBJ1-3, with D perhaps TRBD1 (6 bases). This CDR3 has 15 residues. V lost 7 bases and J 0 bases, leaving 13 bases between the germline ends. Germline V gene sequence: CDR1 MNHNS, CDR2 SASEGT. The CDR3 DNA follows: TGTGCCAGCACCCTTGACAGGAGCTCTGGAAACACCATATATTTT. This sequence encodes CASTLDRSSGNTIYF.

This clonotype was seen many times. CDR3 in amino acids: CAWTAGGGSTDTQYF. Written as DNA, the CDR3 is TGTGCCTGGACCGCGGGGGGCGGTTCCACAGATACGCAGTATTTT. The chain recombines TRBV30 with TRBJ2-3, with 8 bases aligning to TRBD2. J gave up 2 bases and V 4 bases, and 8 bases lay outside the gene matches. Germline V CDR1 and CDR2: GTSNPN, SVGIG (reference sequence). This CDR3 region has 15 residues.

This clonotype was seen repeatedly, ten times or more. The chain is built from TRBV5-1 and TRBJ2-7; D unresolved. Germline V gives CDR1 SGHRS, CDR2 YFSETQ. CDR3 length: 13 residues. The V and J ends lost 0 bases and 0 bases respectively, with 4 bases between them. CDR3 sequence: CASSLGSSYEQYF. The CDR3 DNA reads as TGCGCCAGCAGCTTGGGCAGCTCCTACGAGCAGTACTTC.

This chain links TRBV6-2 or TRBV6-3 with TRBJ2-3; 8 bases match TRBD2. The CDR3 length is 16 residues. Germline V CDR1 and CDR2: MNHEY, SVGEGT. Trimming removed 4 bases from V and 1 base from J; junction bases left unmatched: 7. CDR3 nucleotide sequence: TGTGCCAGCAGTTCAGAGCGGGGGCTGGGCACAGATACGCAGTATTTT. Translated, it gives CASSSERGLGTDTQYF.

The genes are TRBV7-9 and TRBJ2-1, with D possibly TRBD1 on 7 matching bases. This CDR3 spans 16 amino acids. Germline-derived CDR1 and CDR2 are SEHNR and FQNEAQ (reference sequence). With 5 bases removed from V and 4 bases from J, the gap between germline ends came to 18 bases. In DNA form, the CDR3 reads TGTGCCAGCAGCCCCAGGGGGGCTGGGGTTTACAATGAGCAGTTCTTC. This translates into CASSPRGAGVYNEQFF.

The chain links TRBV5-5 to TRBJ2-7, with 9 bases identical to TRBD1. Germline assignment: CDR1 SGHKS and CDR2 YYEKEE (reference sequence). This CDR3 has 16 residues. With V trimmed by 4 bases and J by 0 bases, 8 bases remained unmatched. As DNA, the CDR3 is TGTGCCAGCAGCCGGAGGGGACAGGGAAGCTCCTACGAGCAGTACTTC. Its translation is CASSRRGQGSSYEQYF.

This clonotype has just one count. This chain connects TRBV4-2 to TRBJ1-4; tentatively, D is TRBD1 (5 bases). The V gene's germline CDR1 is LGHNA and CDR2 YNFKEQ. The CDR3 totals 15 residues. Deletions cut 1 base from V and 14 bases from J, with 20 bases between. The CDR3 here is CASSQVVEQVRGLFF. The CDR3 nucleotides read TGTGCCAGCAGCCAAGTTGTTGAACAGGTCCGGGGGCTGTTTTTT.

This clonotype occurred a few times. CDR3 nucleotides: TGCAGCGTTGCCCCAGGGATTGGGGAGACCCAGTACTTC. This codes for CSVAPGIGETQYF. This chain connects TRBV29-1 to TRBJ2-5; D perhaps matches TRBD1 (5 bases). Germline CDR1 SQVTM, CDR2 ANQGSEA. V lost 4 bases to trimming and J lost 5 bases, with 14 bases between them. CDR3 length equals 13 residues.

The rearrangement links TRBV6-6 to TRBJ2-7, with D unclear. Between the trimmed V and J ends, which lost 4 bases and 5 bases, there was a span of 6 bases. This CDR3 comprises 11 residues. CDR1 is MNHNY, CDR2 SVGAGI, per germline (reference sequence). Here the CDR3 reads CASSFDNEQYF. In nucleotides, the CDR3 is TGTGCCAGCAGTTTTGACAACGAGCAGTACTTC.

This clonotype was recorded a few times. The chain has TRBV25-1 and TRBJ1-3, with D unclear. Germline-derived CDR1 and CDR2 are MGHDK and SYGVNS. With 0 bases removed from V and 7 bases from J, the gap between germline ends came to 7 bases. This CDR3 has 13 residues. The CDR3 reads CASSEYGENTIYF. The CDR3 nucleotides are TGTGCCAGCAGTGAATATGGAGAGAACACCATATATTTT. Looking up the rest from reference TRBV25-1 and TRBJ1-3 gives the full variable domain: EADIYQTPRYLVIGTGKKITLECSQTMGHDKMYWYQQDPGMELHLIHYSYGVNSTEKGDLSSESTVSRIRTEHFPLTLESARPSHTSQYLCASSEYGENTIYFGEGSWLTVV.

This CDR3 reads CASSLARVAGTEAFF. CDR3 sequence (DNA): TGCGCCAGCAGCTTGGCTCGGGTTGCGGGCACTGAAGCTTTCTTT. The chain is built from TRBV5-1 and TRBJ1-1; D call uncertain. CDR1 and CDR2 (germline): SGHRS, YFSETQ. The CDR3 runs 15 residues. V lost 0 bases, J lost 4 bases, and 13 bases lay in between.

V is TRBV11-3 and J is TRBJ1-3; D is unresolved. The V gene lost 7 bases and the J gene lost 4 bases, with 8 bases spanning the gap. Germline assignment: CDR1 SGHNT and CDR2 YENEEA. This CDR3 has 12 amino acids. The CDR3 DNA reads TGTGCCAGCACCGAAACCGGAAACACCATATATTTT. It translates to CASTETGNTIYF.

The chain is built from TRBV7-9 and TRBJ1-2; TRBD1 is a possible D gene (6 bases). The germline V gene has CDR1 SEHNR and CDR2 FQNEAQ (reference sequence). With 7 bases removed from V and 2 bases from J, the gap between germline ends came to 11 bases. CDR3 length: 13 residues. CDR3 protein: CASIQTGNYGYTF. The CDR3 DNA reads as TGTGCCAGCATCCAAACAGGGAACTATGGCTACACCTTC.

The chain combines TRBV10-3 with TRBJ1-4, with D unclear. The germline V and J ends were trimmed by 4 bases and 8 bases, with 14 bases remaining between them. This CDR3 has 14 residues. The germline gives CDR1 ENHRY, CDR2 SYGVKD. The DNA for the CDR3 is TGTGCCATCAGTGTGAGTCCTACGGGGGAAAAACTGTTTTTT. The encoded protein is CAISVSPTGEKLFF.

V and J are TRBV2 and TRBJ2-3; D is undetermined. The CDR3 is 13 residues long. CDR1 and CDR2 from the germline V gene are SNHLY and FYNNEI. V was cut by 6 bases and J by 7 bases, with 14 bases left in between. The CDR3 nucleotides are TGTGCCAGCAGGGTGTCTATCTCCTATACGCAGTATTTT. This codes for CASRVSISYTQYF.

This clonotype was seen ten or more times. The chain has TRBV11-2 and TRBJ1-1; D is ambiguous. CDR3 size: 12 residues. Germline V lookup: CDR1 SGHAT, CDR2 FQNNGV. The ends were cut back, 1 base at V and 5 bases at J, with 5 bases in the middle. The DNA of the CDR3 is TGTGCCAGCAGCTTAGCGGGGACTGAAGCTTTCTTT. It translates to CASSLAGTEAFF.

The V and J genes are TRBV5-1 and TRBJ2-2; D remains unclear. This CDR3 has 14 amino acids. Germline V lookup: CDR1 SGHRS, CDR2 YFSETQ. Trimming pared 4 bases from V and 6 bases from J, leaving 13 bases between. CDR3 bases: TGCGCCAGCAGCAGGGTGGGGATGGCCGGGGAGCTGTTTTTT. Amino acid sequence: CASSRVGMAGELFF. The variable domain in full, completed from reference TRBV5-1 and TRBJ2-2, reads KAGVTQTPRYLIKTRGQQVTLSCSPISGHRSVSWYQQTPGQGLQFLFEYFSETQRNKGNFPGRFSGRQFSNSRSEMNVSTLELGDSALYLCASSRVGMAGELFFGEGSRLTVL.

This clonotype was recorded many times. The chain combines TRBV9 with TRBJ2-7; tentatively, D is TRBD1 (5 bases). This CDR3 comprises 13 residues. Trimming took off 0 bases at V and 6 bases at J, with 10 bases between the two ends. The germline V gene encodes CDR1 SGDLS and CDR2 YYNGEE. The CDR3 region has the DNA TGTGCCAGCAGCGTAGGAGGAAGGGGCGAGCAGTACTTC. This gives the protein CASSVGGRGEQYF.

This clonotype was detected a few times. The V call is TRBV11-2, the J call TRBJ2-3; D uncertain. The V gene lost 0 bases and the J gene lost 2 bases, with 3 bases spanning the gap. This CDR3 region has 13 residues. Germline V lookup: CDR1 SGHAT, CDR2 FQNNGV. The CDR3 DNA sequence: TGTGCCAGCAGCTTAGAACACACAGATACGCAGTATTTT. Translated: CASSLEHTDTQYF. The full variable domain, completed using reference TRBV11-2 and TRBJ2-3, is EAGVAQSPRYKIIEKRQSVAFWCNPISGHATLYWYQQILGQGPKLLIQFQNNGVVDDSQLPKDRFSAERLKGVDSTLKIQPAKLEDSAVYLCASSLEHTDTQYFGPGTRLTVL.